Presented here are 5 T cell receptor beta chains from one specimen sequenced in a study of shared clonotypes between healthy human individuals. Naive CD8 cells were CD45RO-negative, positively selected for CCR7, excluding terminally differentiated effector memory CD45RA+ cells. Here immunoSEQ multiplex PCR was the method, and the copy in TCRdb shows in-frame clones only, minus some. The sample records roughly 2.1 million clones, about 92% being singletons. Material for sequencing was naive CD8+ T cells from PBMCs. Receptors originate from a man in his late teens or twenties in good health. Some clones in this sample may be carry-over from other donors' samples.

The chain uses TRBV9 and TRBJ2-7, with D perhaps TRBD1 or TRBD2 (5 bases each). CDR1 SGDLS and CDR2 YYNGEE come from the germline V gene. Trimming took 0 bases from V and 2 from J, leaving 12 bases between them. This CDR3 comprises 15 residues. The CDR3 DNA reads as TGTGCCAGCAGCGTAGATCCGGGGACCCCCTACGAGCAGTACTTC. Translation gives CASSVDPGTPYEQYF.

This CDR3 reads CASSLGRTAYGYTF. In DNA, the CDR3 is TGTGCCAGCAGCTTAGGGCGGACCGCTTATGGCTACACCTTC. The genes are TRBV7-2 and TRBJ1-2; D unresolved. The CDR3 runs 14 residues. Trimming took 1 base from V and 5 from J, leaving 11 bases between them. Germline CDR1 SGHTA, CDR2 FQGNSA. The entire variable domain, with the rest obtained from reference TRBV7-2 and TRBJ1-2, is as follows: GAGVSQSPSNKVTEKGKDVELRCDPISGHTALYWYRQSLGQGLEFLIYFQGNSAPDKSGLPSDRFSAERTGGSVSTLTIQRTQQEDSAVYLCASSLGRTAYGYTFGSGTRLTVV.

CDR3 bases: TGTGCCAGCACGGGGATGAGTGGCGAGCAGTACTTC. Amino acids: CASTGMSGEQYF. The V and J genes are TRBV6-1 and TRBJ2-7; weak D call: TRBD2 (5 bases). The CDR3 has 12 residues. V lost 7 bases, J lost 6 bases, and 13 bases lay in between. Germline-derived CDR1 and CDR2 are MNHNS and SASEGT.

This clone has just a few counts. The chain uses TRBV28 and TRBJ1-1, with D maybe TRBD1 (6 bases). The CDR3 totals 14 residues. CDR1 is MDHEN and CDR2 is SYDVKM in the germline V gene. V dropped 7 bases and J dropped 0 bases, with 12 bases sitting between them. CDR3 DNA: TGTGCCAGCAAACTGGACAGCATGAACACTGAAGCTTTCTTT. Protein product: CASKLDSMNTEAFF.

The chain employs TRBV27 and TRBJ1-1; 7 bases agree with TRBD1. This CDR3 comprises 17 residues. V lost 2 bases and J lost 0; bases outside the gene matches: 9. Germline V CDR1 and CDR2: MNHEY, SMNVEV (reference sequence). The CDR3 DNA reads TGTGCCAGCAGTTTAGCGTCTCCCGGGACAGTGAACACTGAAGCTTTCTTT. This translates into CASSLASPGTVNTEAFF.